These T cell receptor beta chains were read from a single sample in a study of vaccination and CD4 T cells after COVID-19. One entry per CDR3 protein, called by TCRdb with MiXCR from the PCR reads. In the table there are 35,000 to 45,000 distinct CDR3 sequences, approximately 40% of which are singletons. The source was CD4+ T cells from blood, collected about 7 months after SARS-CoV-2 vaccination. The receptors stem from a human donor who had recovered from COVID-19. Both conserved end residues are part of each CDR3. D genes are given only for firm matches. Only part of the rows carry a size: once, few, many, or a class if the clone is expanded.

d_gene,v_gene,j_gene,abundance,CDR3nt,CDR3aa
TRBD2,TRBV6-4,TRBJ2-2,NA,TGTGCCAGCAGCCAACCGACCGGACTAGCGGGAGGAGACACCGGGGAGCTGTTTTTT,CASSQPTGLAGGDTGELFF
NA,TRBV6-1,TRBJ2-7,NA,TGTGCCAGCAGCCCTGGGAACTCCTACGAGCAGTACTTC,CASSPGNSYEQYF
NA,TRBV14,TRBJ1-6,NA,TGTGCCAGCAGCCAAGGGCTCGGGTCACCCCTCCACTTT,CASSQGLGSPLHF
NA,TRBV10-3,TRBJ1-2,NA,TGTGCCATCAGTGAGGCCCGGGACGGAACTGGCTACACCTTC,CAISEARDGTGYTF
TRBD2,TRBV20-1,TRBJ2-1,NA,TGCAGTGCACGGGGGCGGGGGGGCCACGGCAATGAGCAGTTCTTC,CSARGRGGHGNEQFF
NA,TRBV4-1,TRBJ1-5,NA,TGCGCCAGCAACCAAGATCGCCAGGATCAGCCCCAGCATTTT,CASNQDRQDQPQHF
TRBD2,TRBV11-2,TRBJ2-3,NA,TGTGCCAGCAGCTCGGGAGTACCGGGACTAGCGGGAGAAGATACGCAGTATTTT,CASSSGVPGLAGEDTQYF
TRBD2,TRBV6-1,TRBJ2-7,NA,TGTGCCGGCAGCGGGACTAGCGGGAGCTACGAGCAGTACTTC,CAGSGTSGSYEQYF
NA,TRBV18,TRBJ2-5,few,TGTGCCAGCTCACCACCGTCCAGGGCCGGGGAGACCCAGTACTTC,CASSPPSRAGETQYF
TRBD2,TRBV20-1,TRBJ2-3,NA,TGCAGTTCACGACCCTCCACTAGCGAGTTTAAGGATACGCAGTATTTT,CSSRPSTSEFKDTQYF
NA,TRBV7-2,TRBJ2-7,few,TGTGCCAGCAGCTCGCTTTGGAACGAGCAGTACTTC,CASSSLWNEQYF
NA,TRBV7-3,TRBJ2-1,NA,TGTGCCAGCAGCTTAACTAGCGACGACAATGAGCAGTTCTTC,CASSLTSDDNEQFF
NA,TRBV6-1,TRBJ1-3,once,TGTGCCAGCAGCGGCAGCACAGGACACTCTGGAAACACCATATATTTT,CASSGSTGHSGNTIYF
NA,TRBV7-3,TRBJ1-1,NA,TGTGCCAGCAGCTTGGGGGGCTGGTATGGAAATGATGAAGCTTTCTTT,CASSLGGWYGNDEAFF
NA,TRBV29-1,TRBJ2-5,NA,TGCAGCGTTGTTCGGACTTCATCGGAGACCCAGTACTTC,CSVVRTSSETQYF
NA,TRBV7-2,TRBJ1-6,NA,TGTGCCAGCAGCTCAAAGTATAATTCACCCCTCCACTTT,CASSSKYNSPLHF
TRBD1,TRBV20-1,TRBJ1-1,few,TGCAGTGCAAGCCGCAGGGGGCGGGCGAACACTGAAGCTTTCTTT,CSASRRGRANTEAFF
TRBD1,TRBV20-1,TRBJ2-7,NA,TGCAGTGCTCCCCGACAGGGGGGAGGCGAGCAGTACTTC,CSAPRQGGGEQYF
TRBD1,TRBV20-1,TRBJ1-2,few,TGCAGTGCTAGAGATTTTTCCCGCGGGGCAGGGGGCGCCTATGGCTACACCTTC,CSARDFSRGAGGAYGYTF
TRBD1,TRBV6-4,TRBJ1-1,NA,TGTGCCAGCATCCGGGACAGGGTGAGGTTTCGGAACACTGAAGCTTTCTTT,CASIRDRVRFRNTEAFF
NA,TRBV20-1,TRBJ2-7,NA,TGCAGTGCTATCGACCCGAGGGGGGCCTACGAGCAGTACTTC,CSAIDPRGAYEQYF
TRBD1,TRBV6-1,TRBJ2-2,few,TGTGCCAGCATTCGGGACAGGGGGCGCCGGGCCGGGGAGCTGTTTTTT,CASIRDRGRRAGELFF
TRBD1,TRBV20-1,TRBJ2-1,NA,TGCAGTGCTAGAAGACAGGGGGCGCGGTACAATGAGCAGTTCTTC,CSARRQGARYNEQFF
TRBD2,TRBV7-9,TRBJ2-1,NA,TGTGCCAGCAGCGCGACGACTAGCGCTGAGCAGTTCTTC,CASSATTSAEQFF
TRBD2,TRBV20-1,TRBJ2-5,few,TGCAGTGCTGGTAGGACTAGCGTAATCCAAGAGACCCAGTACTTC,CSAGRTSVIQETQYF
NA,TRBV20-1,TRBJ2-5,once,TGCAGTGCCTTTCGGGACCAAGAGACCCAGTACTTC,CSAFRDQETQYF
NA,TRBV27,TRBJ2-7,once,TGTGCCAGCAGTCCTGGTGGAGAGCAGTACTTC,CASSPGGEQYF
NA,TRBV2,TRBJ1-5,few,TGTGCCAGCAGTGACAAAAACAATCAGCCCCAGCATTTT,CASSDKNNQPQHF
NA,TRBV19,TRBJ1-1,NA,TGTGCCAGTAGTACTCCCGGCGGCACTGAAGCTTTCTTT,CASSTPGGTEAFF
TRBD2,TRBV7-6,TRBJ2-3,NA,TGTGCCAGCAGCTTAGGTGAAGGATCGGGAGGGAATACGCAGTATTTT,CASSLGEGSGGNTQYF
NA,TRBV20-1,TRBJ2-7,NA,TGCAGTGCTAGAGGCCGATACGAGCAGTACTTC,CSARGRYEQYF
NA,TRBV7-6,TRBJ2-1,few,TGTGCCAGCAGCTTCGGCAGGGGCAAGAATGAGCAGTTCTTC,CASSFGRGKNEQFF
NA,TRBV4-1,TRBJ2-5,NA,TGCGCCAGCAGCCAACTAGGGGGGCCGAGAGAGACCCAGTACTTC,CASSQLGGPRETQYF
TRBD1,TRBV19,TRBJ1-1,NA,TGTGCCACTAGGGACAGAGTGAACACTGAAGCTTTCTTT,CATRDRVNTEAFF
NA,TRBV7-6,TRBJ2-5,NA,TGTGCCAGCAGCTTATCTCGCCAGCGGGAGACCCAGTACTTC,CASSLSRQRETQYF
TRBD1,TRBV2,TRBJ1-2,NA,TGTGCCAGCAGTGTAGGGACAGGGATTTTGGGCTACACCTTC,CASSVGTGILGYTF
NA,TRBV4-1,TRBJ2-2,NA,TGCGCCAGCAGAGGAATGGGAGGACCCGGGGAGCTGTTTTTT,CASRGMGGPGELFF
NA,TRBV7-9,TRBJ1-1,medium-sized,TGTGCCAGCAGCTCAGACAGGAACACTGAAGCTTTCTTT,CASSSDRNTEAFF